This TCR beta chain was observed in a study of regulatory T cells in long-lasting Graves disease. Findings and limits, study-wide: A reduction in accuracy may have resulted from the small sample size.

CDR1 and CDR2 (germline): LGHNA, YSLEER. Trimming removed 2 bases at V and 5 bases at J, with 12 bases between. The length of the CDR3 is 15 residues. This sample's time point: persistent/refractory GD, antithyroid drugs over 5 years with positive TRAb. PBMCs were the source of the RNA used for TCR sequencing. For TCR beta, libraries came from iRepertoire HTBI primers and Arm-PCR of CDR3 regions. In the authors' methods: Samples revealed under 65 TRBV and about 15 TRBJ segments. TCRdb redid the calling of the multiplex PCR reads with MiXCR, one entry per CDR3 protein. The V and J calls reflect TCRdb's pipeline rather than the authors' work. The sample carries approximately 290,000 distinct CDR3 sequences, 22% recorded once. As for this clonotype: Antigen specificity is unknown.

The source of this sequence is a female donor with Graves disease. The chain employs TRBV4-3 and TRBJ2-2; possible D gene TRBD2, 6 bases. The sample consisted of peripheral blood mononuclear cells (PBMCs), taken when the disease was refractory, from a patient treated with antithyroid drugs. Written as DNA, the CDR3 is TGCGCCAGCAGCCAATCGACTAGAGGTACCGGGGAGCTGTTTTTT. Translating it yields CASSQSTRGTGELFF.